The clone carrying this TCR beta chain was counted a single time. The antigen remains undetermined. The sample belongs to a study of cytomegalovirus exposure and HLA in healthy donors. Looking at the study overall: The approximately 130 validation repertoires and the 666 first-cohort repertoires shared a platform, a later analysis reported. Findings and caveats of the study: Subsequent analysis found a tendency for first-cohort TCR clusters to co-occur within the 120 validation repertoires.

Measured with immunoSEQ multiplex PCR; TCRdb has only the in-frame clones, and not every one. The sample holds under 250,000 clones, over 80% seen once. Sequencing used PBMCs. The clonotype comes from a woman aged 18 to 35 in good health and CMV-seronegative.

The CDR3 nucleotides are TGTGCCAGCAGTTTTTCAATCGGTGCGAGTCGGACCGGGGAGCTGTTTTTT. Protein sequence: CASSFSIGASRTGELFF. The chain links TRBV27 to TRBJ2-2; D remains ambiguous. V was pared by 3 bases and J by 5 bases, with 19 bases between. CDR3 length: 17 amino acids. Germline assignment: CDR1 MNHEY and CDR2 SMNVEV (reference sequence).